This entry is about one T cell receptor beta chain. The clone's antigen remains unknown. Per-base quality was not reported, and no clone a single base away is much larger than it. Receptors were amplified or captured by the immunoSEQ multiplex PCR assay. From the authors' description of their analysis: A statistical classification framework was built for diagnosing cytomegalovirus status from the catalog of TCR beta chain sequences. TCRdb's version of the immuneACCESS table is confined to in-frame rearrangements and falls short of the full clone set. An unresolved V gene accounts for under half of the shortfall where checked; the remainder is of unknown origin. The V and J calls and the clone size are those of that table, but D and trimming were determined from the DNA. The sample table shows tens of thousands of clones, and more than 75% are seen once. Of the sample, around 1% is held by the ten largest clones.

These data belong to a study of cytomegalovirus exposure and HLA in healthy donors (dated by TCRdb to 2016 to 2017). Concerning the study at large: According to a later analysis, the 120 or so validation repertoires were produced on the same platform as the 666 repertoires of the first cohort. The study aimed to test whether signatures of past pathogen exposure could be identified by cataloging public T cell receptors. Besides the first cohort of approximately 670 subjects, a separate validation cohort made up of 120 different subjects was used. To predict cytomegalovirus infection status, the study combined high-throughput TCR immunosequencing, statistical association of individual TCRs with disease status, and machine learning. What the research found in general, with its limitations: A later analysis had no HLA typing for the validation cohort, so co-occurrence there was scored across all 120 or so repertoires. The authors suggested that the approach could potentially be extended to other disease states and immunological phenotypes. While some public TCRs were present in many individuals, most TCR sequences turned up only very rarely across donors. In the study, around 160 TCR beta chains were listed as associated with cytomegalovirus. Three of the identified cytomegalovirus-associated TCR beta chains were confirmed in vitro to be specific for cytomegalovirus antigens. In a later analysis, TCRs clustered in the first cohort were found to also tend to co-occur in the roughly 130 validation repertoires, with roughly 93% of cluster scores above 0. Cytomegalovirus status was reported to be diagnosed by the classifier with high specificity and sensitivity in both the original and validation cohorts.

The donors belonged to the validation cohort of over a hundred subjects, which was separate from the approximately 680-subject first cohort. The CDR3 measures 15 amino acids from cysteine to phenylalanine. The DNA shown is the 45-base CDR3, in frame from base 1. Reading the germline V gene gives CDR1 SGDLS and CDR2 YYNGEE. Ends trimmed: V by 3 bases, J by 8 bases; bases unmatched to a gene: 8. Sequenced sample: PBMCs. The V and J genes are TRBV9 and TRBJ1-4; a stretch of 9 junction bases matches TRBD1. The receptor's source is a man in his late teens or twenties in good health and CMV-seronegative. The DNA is TGTGCCAGCAGCGCTGGGGACAGGGACGGGGAAAAACTGTTTTTT. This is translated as CASSAGDRDGEKLFF.